This is a list of T cell receptor beta chains from one sample in a study of CD8 T cell repertoires and HIV-1 epitope variants. TCRdb keeps only in-frame clones here, not all; method: immunoSEQ multiplex PCR. This sample has some 4,400 clones, with 68% found just once. These receptors have no known antigen. Specimen: cultured CD8+ T cells derived from PBMCs. The receptors were sampled from a male donor with HIV. Both conserved end residues are part of each CDR3. The order of the fields is J gene, D gene, V gene, clone size, CDR3 DNA, CDR3 protein. D genes are given only for firm matches. Rows give clone size only sometimes, using once, few, many, or a class for an expanded clone.

J gene: TRBJ1-3; D gene: NA; V gene: TRBV4-3; clone size: NA; CDR3 DNA: TGCGCCAGCAGCCAAGAAGAGGGGCTCTCTGGAAACACCATATATTTT; CDR3 protein: CASSQEEGLSGNTIYF
J gene: TRBJ2-2; D gene: TRBD1; V gene: TRBV11-3; clone size: once; CDR3 DNA: TGTGCCAGCAGCCTAAGGGCAGGGGGCAGCGGCGGGGAGCTGTTTTTT; CDR3 protein: CASSLRAGGSGGELFF
J gene: TRBJ2-5; D gene: NA; V gene: TRBV6-1; clone size: NA; CDR3 DNA: TGTGCCAGCAGTGAATCCTTACAAGAGACCCAGTACTTC; CDR3 protein: CASSESLQETQYF
J gene: TRBJ2-1; D gene: NA; V gene: TRBV27; clone size: once; CDR3 DNA: TGTGCCAGCAGTTTATCATCCTCCGGGGGCAATGAGCAGTTCTTC; CDR3 protein: CASSLSSSGGNEQFF
J gene: TRBJ2-7; D gene: NA; V gene: TRBV27; clone size: NA; CDR3 DNA: TGTGCCAGCAGCGCGAGAGGGACATCCTTACCCTACGAGCAGTACTTC; CDR3 protein: CASSARGTSLPYEQYF
J gene: TRBJ2-5; D gene: NA; V gene: TRBV11-3; clone size: NA; CDR3 DNA: TGTGCCAGCTCCCAAGGGGGGAGCTACCAAGAGACCCAGTACTTC; CDR3 protein: CASSQGGSYQETQYF
J gene: TRBJ1-1; D gene: TRBD1; V gene: TRBV13; clone size: NA; CDR3 DNA: TGTGCCAGCAGCGACAGGGCGGGTGAAGCTTTCTTT; CDR3 protein: CASSDRAGEAFF
J gene: TRBJ2-3; D gene: NA; V gene: TRBV6-5; clone size: few; CDR3 DNA: TGTGCCAGCAGTTACCGTCGTCAGTTGGGGGATACGCAGTATTTT; CDR3 protein: CASSYRRQLGDTQYF
J gene: TRBJ2-7; D gene: NA; V gene: TRBV7-9; clone size: NA; CDR3 DNA: TGTGCCAGCAGCTTAGGGGGTCGGGAGCAGTACTTC; CDR3 protein: CASSLGGREQYF
J gene: TRBJ1-3; D gene: NA; V gene: TRBV5-1; clone size: NA; CDR3 DNA: TGCGCCAGCAGCTTGGAGGGAGCCCACTCTGGAAACACCATATATTTT; CDR3 protein: CASSLEGAHSGNTIYF
J gene: TRBJ2-3; D gene: NA; V gene: TRBV6-5; clone size: NA; CDR3 DNA: TGTGCCAGCAGTGCGGACGTTACAGATACGCAGTATTTT; CDR3 protein: CASSADVTDTQYF
J gene: TRBJ2-7; D gene: NA; V gene: TRBV7-2; clone size: NA; CDR3 DNA: TGTGCCAGCAGCTTGGGACCGCCGACTGCCTCCTACGAGCAGTACTTC; CDR3 protein: CASSLGPPTASYEQYF
J gene: TRBJ2-1; D gene: NA; V gene: TRBV28; clone size: NA; CDR3 DNA: TGTGCCAGCAGTTTTTCACAAGGCAATGAGCAGTTCTTC; CDR3 protein: CASSFSQGNEQFF
J gene: TRBJ1-1; D gene: NA; V gene: TRBV11-3; clone size: NA; CDR3 DNA: TGTGCCAGCAGCGACTCTGTGGGCACTGAAGCTTTCTTT; CDR3 protein: CASSDSVGTEAFF
J gene: TRBJ1-1; D gene: TRBD1; V gene: TRBV6-5; clone size: NA; CDR3 DNA: TGTGCCAGCAGTTACGGACAGGTTTTCAACACTGAAGCTTTCTTT; CDR3 protein: CASSYGQVFNTEAFF
J gene: TRBJ1-1; D gene: NA; V gene: TRBV27; clone size: NA; CDR3 DNA: TGTGCCAGCAGCCCCTCCGACACTTACACTGAAGCTTTCTTT; CDR3 protein: CASSPSDTYTEAFF
J gene: TRBJ2-5; D gene: NA; V gene: TRBV25-1; clone size: NA; CDR3 DNA: TGTGCCAGCAGTGAATACGATACAGGGGACTCAGGAACCCAGTACTTC; CDR3 protein: CASSEYDTGDSGTQYF
J gene: TRBJ2-1; D gene: NA; V gene: TRBV6-5; clone size: NA; CDR3 DNA: TGTGCCAGCAGTCCGGGGGGCGGTGAGCAGTTCTTC; CDR3 protein: CASSPGGGEQFF
J gene: TRBJ1-5; D gene: NA; V gene: TRBV5-5; clone size: NA; CDR3 DNA: TGTGCCAGCAGCTTGGCCTGGCAGACTGGTCAGCCCCAGCATTTT; CDR3 protein: CASSLAWQTGQPQHF
J gene: TRBJ2-7; D gene: NA; V gene: TRBV5-6; clone size: NA; CDR3 DNA: TGTGCCAGCAGCTTGGGGACAGACTACGAGCAGTACTTC; CDR3 protein: CASSLGTDYEQYF
J gene: TRBJ2-1; D gene: TRBD2; V gene: TRBV9; clone size: NA; CDR3 DNA: TGTGCCAGCAGCAGGGGACTAGCGGGGGGGCAATCGCTCAATGAGCAGTTCTTC; CDR3 protein: CASSRGLAGGQSLNEQFF
J gene: TRBJ2-1; D gene: NA; V gene: TRBV6-7; clone size: NA; CDR3 DNA: TGTGCCAGCAGTTACCCGTCGGCCAATGGCGGTGAGCAGTTCTTC; CDR3 protein: CASSYPSANGGEQFF
J gene: TRBJ2-1; D gene: NA; V gene: TRBV28; clone size: NA; CDR3 DNA: TGTGCCAGCAGTTCGGGAGAACGGTACAATGAGCAGTTCTTC; CDR3 protein: CASSSGERYNEQFF
J gene: TRBJ2-7; D gene: TRBD2; V gene: TRBV7-9; clone size: few; CDR3 DNA: TGTGCCAGCAGCCCGACTAGCGGGATCTACGAGCAGTACTTC; CDR3 protein: CASSPTSGIYEQYF
J gene: TRBJ1-2; D gene: NA; V gene: TRBV6-5; clone size: NA; CDR3 DNA: TGTGCCAGCAGTTACTCGATGGAGCAGGGCTATGGCTACACCTTC; CDR3 protein: CASSYSMEQGYGYTF
J gene: TRBJ2-7; D gene: TRBD1; V gene: TRBV6-6; clone size: once; CDR3 DNA: TGTGCCAGCAGTTACCAGGGGGTGAACGAGCAGTACTTC; CDR3 protein: CASSYQGVNEQYF
J gene: TRBJ2-7; D gene: NA; V gene: TRBV9; clone size: NA; CDR3 DNA: TGTGCCAGCAGCGTAGGATACGAGCAGTACTTC; CDR3 protein: CASSVGYEQYF
J gene: TRBJ1-1; D gene: NA; V gene: TRBV28; clone size: NA; CDR3 DNA: TGTGCCAGCAGACAGGACCATGAAGTGAACACTGAAGCTTTCTTT; CDR3 protein: CASRQDHEVNTEAFF
J gene: TRBJ2-5; D gene: TRBD1; V gene: TRBV28; clone size: NA; CDR3 DNA: TGTGCCAGCAGTTCTCCTAGGGGGGGACAGGGGGTTGGAGAGACCCAGTACTTC; CDR3 protein: CASSSPRGGQGVGETQYF
J gene: TRBJ2-6; D gene: NA; V gene: TRBV11-2; clone size: NA; CDR3 DNA: TGTGCCAGCAGCTTCGCTGGGGCCAACGTCCTGACTTTC; CDR3 protein: CASSFAGANVLTF
J gene: TRBJ2-7; D gene: NA; V gene: TRBV15; clone size: NA; CDR3 DNA: TGTGCCACCAGCCAAGATTCCTACGAGCAGTACTTC; CDR3 protein: CATSQDSYEQYF
J gene: TRBJ2-1; D gene: NA; V gene: TRBV11-2; clone size: few; CDR3 DNA: TGTGCCAGCAGCCCCAGGGGAGGGGGTCCCTACAATGAGCAGTTCTTC; CDR3 protein: CASSPRGGGPYNEQFF
J gene: TRBJ1-5; D gene: NA; V gene: TRBV28; clone size: NA; CDR3 DNA: TGTGCCAGCAGTTTAGAAGTTCAGCCCCAGCATTTT; CDR3 protein: CASSLEVQPQHF
J gene: TRBJ2-5; D gene: NA; V gene: TRBV28; clone size: NA; CDR3 DNA: TGTGCCAGCAGTTTCCGCACAGGGTTGGAAGAGACCCAGTACTTC; CDR3 protein: CASSFRTGLEETQYF
J gene: TRBJ2-1; D gene: TRBD1; V gene: TRBV15; clone size: medium-sized; CDR3 DNA: TGTGCCACCAGCATTACGACAGGGGTTGTGGACAATGAGCAGTTCTTC; CDR3 protein: CATSITTGVVDNEQFF
J gene: TRBJ2-5; D gene: NA; V gene: TRBV5-6; clone size: NA; CDR3 DNA: TGTGCCAGCAGCTTGGTTCCCTTGAACCCCATGGAGACCCAGTACTTC; CDR3 protein: CASSLVPLNPMETQYF
J gene: TRBJ2-7; D gene: NA; V gene: TRBV9; clone size: NA; CDR3 DNA: TGTGCCAGCAGCGTAGAAGGGAGCTCCTACGAGCAGCACTTC; CDR3 protein: CASSVEGSSYEQHF
J gene: TRBJ1-1; D gene: NA; V gene: TRBV11-2; clone size: NA; CDR3 DNA: TGTGCCAGCAGCTTAGATTGGCAGGGAAGGACTGAAGCTTTCTTT; CDR3 protein: CASSLDWQGRTEAFF
J gene: TRBJ2-2; D gene: NA; V gene: TRBV28; clone size: NA; CDR3 DNA: TGTGCCAGCGATCGAAGGATGGGAACCGGGGAGCTGTTTTTT; CDR3 protein: CASDRRMGTGELFF
J gene: TRBJ2-1; D gene: TRBD2; V gene: TRBV5-6; clone size: few; CDR3 DNA: TGTGCCAGCAGCTTGGAGCGGGGGAGCTCCTACAATGAGCAGTTCTTC; CDR3 protein: CASSLERGSSYNEQFF
J gene: TRBJ2-7; D gene: TRBD1; V gene: TRBV19; clone size: NA; CDR3 DNA: TGTGCCAGTAGTAAGACGCGGGGACAGGGATCCCCCTACGAGCAGTACTTC; CDR3 protein: CASSKTRGQGSPYEQYF
J gene: TRBJ2-4; D gene: NA; V gene: TRBV21-1; clone size: NA; CDR3 DNA: TGTGCCAGCAGCAGACCCGGGCCCCTCAAAAACATTCAGTACTTC; CDR3 protein: CASSRPGPLKNIQYF
J gene: TRBJ2-7; D gene: TRBD2; V gene: TRBV7-6; clone size: NA; CDR3 DNA: TGTGCCAGCAGCCGCGGCGCTAGCGGGGGGGATACCTACGAGCAGTACTTC; CDR3 protein: CASSRGASGGDTYEQYF
J gene: TRBJ1-1; D gene: NA; V gene: TRBV7-2; clone size: NA; CDR3 DNA: TGTGCCAGCAGCTTAGGACACCCGAACACTGAAGCTTTCTTT; CDR3 protein: CASSLGHPNTEAFF